What follows are 24 T cell receptor beta chains derived from one specimen sequenced in a study of shared clonotypes between healthy human individuals. Only in-frame clones appear in the TCRdb table, and some are missing; sequencing was by immunoSEQ multiplex PCR. The table includes millions of clones, approximately 94% detected once. Sequencing used naive CD4+ T cells sorted from blood. The subset here: CD45RA+ positively selected. These receptors originate from a man aged 18 to 35 in good health.

The chain joins TRBV14 to TRBJ2-2, with a weak D call TRBD1 (6 bases). The V and J ends lost 3 bases and 6 bases respectively, with 17 bases between them. This CDR3 comprises 16 residues. Germline V lookup: CDR1 SGHDN, CDR2 FVKESK. CDR3 protein: CASSQRDTGFPGELFF. CDR3 bases: TGTGCCAGCAGCCAGAGAGACACAGGGTTCCCCGGGGAGCTGTTTTTT.

The rearrangement links TRBV10-1 to TRBJ2-1, with D possibly matching TRBD2 (5 bases). The V end lost 2 bases, the J end lost 3 bases, and 5 bases lay between the germline ends. Germline loops: CDR1 WNHNN, CDR2 SYGVQD (reference sequence). The CDR3 sequence is 13 residues long. The CDR3 coding sequence is TGCGCCAGCAGTGAGGCGGGCTACAATGAGCAGTTCTTC. Amino acids: CASSEAGYNEQFF.

Worth noting for this clone: This sample includes further DNA sequences coding for the same CDR3. The V call is TRBV18, the J call TRBJ2-6, with a tentative D call TRBD1 (6 bases). Trimming cost V 2 bases and J 0 bases, with 8 bases left between them. The germline V gene encodes CDR1 KGHSH and CDR2 LQKENI. The CDR3 covers 16 residues. CDR3 in amino acids: CASSPDRSSGANVLTF. CDR3 DNA sequence: TGTGCCAGCTCACCAGACAGGTCCTCTGGGGCCAACGTCCTGACTTTC.

The sample holds one count of this clone. V gene TRBV18 combines with J gene TRBJ1-3; 7 bases line up with TRBD1. In germline, CDR1 is KGHSH, CDR2 LQKENI. The CDR3 sequence is 14 residues long. The V gene end was trimmed by 6 bases and the J gene end by 4 bases; junction bases not matched to a gene: 6. The CDR3: CASSQDRAGNTIYF. The CDR3 DNA sequence: TGTGCCAGCTCGCAAGACAGGGCGGGAAACACCATATATTTT.

The chain joins TRBV7-2 to TRBJ1-1; no reliable D call. V was trimmed by 3 bases and J by 6 bases, leaving 8 bases between them. The CDR3 is made up of 12 amino acids. Germline V gives CDR1 SGHTA, CDR2 FQGNSA. In DNA form, the CDR3 reads TGTGCCAGCAGCTTCGACTTCTCTGAAGCTTTCTTT. Encoded protein: CASSFDFSEAFF.

The rearrangement uses TRBV29-1 and TRBJ2-4; 7 bases line up with TRBD1. Germline V gives CDR1 SQVTM, CDR2 ANQGSEA. Losses at the gene ends were 7 bases for V and 0 bases for J; bases not matched to a gene: 3. The length of the CDR3 is 13 residues. The CDR3 nucleotides read TGCAGCGCCAAGGGGGCAGCCAAAAACATTCAGTACTTC. Protein: CSAKGAAKNIQYF.

This clone appeared a single time. V gene TRBV5-1 combines with J gene TRBJ1-5; TRBD1 aligns across 8 bases. This CDR3 spans 15 amino acids. Germline loops: CDR1 SGHRS, CDR2 YFSETQ. V trimming: 3 bases; J trimming: 4 bases; junction bases outside the gene matches: 6. CDR3: CASSSSGGRNQPQHF. In DNA, the CDR3 is TGCGCCAGCAGCTCTTCAGGGGGCAGAAATCAGCCCCAGCATTTT.

The chain employs TRBV5-1 and TRBJ2-7; 8 bases align to TRBD1. Germline V CDR1 and CDR2: SGHRS, YFSETQ. The CDR3 sequence is 14 residues long. After removal of 2 bases from V and 7 bases from J, the junction contained 8 bases not matched to a gene. The CDR3 is CASSFERTGWEQYF. The DNA for the CDR3 is TGCGCCAGCAGCTTTGAGAGGACAGGGTGGGAGCAGTACTTC.

The CDR3 region has the DNA TGTGCCAGCAGGTTAAGCACAGATACGCAGTATTTT. Its translation is CASRLSTDTQYF. The rearrangement uses TRBV11-2 and TRBJ2-3; D unresolved. This CDR3 comprises 12 residues. The germline CDR1 and CDR2 sequences are SGHAT and FQNNGV. V was shortened by 6 bases and J by 0 bases, with 4 bases between the two germline ends.

The V and J genes are TRBV9 and TRBJ1-6; D unclear. Germline-derived CDR1 and CDR2 are SGDLS and YYNGEE. V was pared by 2 bases and J by 13 bases, with 22 bases between. The CDR3 consists of 16 residues. The CDR3 DNA sequence: TGTGCCAGCAGCGTCTCAGGTGAGGGCTCCGTATCCCCCCTCCACTTT. Translation gives CASSVSGEGSVSPLHF.

This clone was seen just once. V usage is TRBV5-8 and J usage is TRBJ2-7, with D uncertain. CDR1 is SGHTS and CDR2 is YDEGEE in the germline V gene. The CDR3 covers 15 residues. The V end was cut by 4 bases, the J end by 0 bases, with 14 bases between. The chain's CDR3 is CASSLSAVSSYEQYF. The CDR3 nucleotides are TGTGCCAGCAGCCTGTCGGCGGTTAGCTCCTACGAGCAGTACTTC.

The rearrangement uses TRBV6-6 and TRBJ1-5, with 9 bases that match TRBD1. Germline trimming cut 5 bases from V and 6 bases from J; bases unmatched to any gene: 11. The CDR3 is 16 amino acids. Germline CDR1 is MNHNY and CDR2 is SVGAGI (reference sequence). The CDR3 nucleotides are TGTGCCAGCAGTGCCCCGGGACAGGGTGGATCTCAGCCCCAGCATTTT. Translating gives CASSAPGQGGSQPQHF.

The table lists this clone with a count of one. The chain carries TRBV27 and TRBJ1-6; D is perhaps TRBD1 (6 bases). Germline values: CDR1 MNHEY, CDR2 SMNVEV (reference sequence). The V gene lost 6 bases and the J gene lost 3 bases, with 18 bases spanning the gap. The CDR3 covers 17 residues. The CDR3 spells CASSAAGTRVYNSPLHF. In nucleotides, the CDR3 is TGTGCCAGCAGCGCCGCCGGGACACGGGTCTATAATTCACCCCTCCACTTT.

V and J are TRBV6-1 and TRBJ2-1, with a weak D call TRBD2 (5 bases). The CDR3 loop spans 14 amino acids. Trimming removed 5 bases at V and 9 bases at J, with 17 bases between. CDR1 is MNHNS, CDR2 SASEGT, per germline. Written as DNA, the CDR3 is TGTGCCAGCAGTTATGCCGGGAAGGATGCTGAGCAGTTCTTC. Translation: CASSYAGKDAEQFF.

The chain recombines TRBV30 with TRBJ2-7; D not certain. The CDR3 is 13 amino acids. The ends were cut back, 2 bases at V and 5 bases at J, with 13 bases in the middle. Germline-derived CDR1 and CDR2 are GTSNPN and SVGIG (reference sequence). The CDR3 nucleotides are TGTGCCTGGAGTACAAACAGCGCCCACGAGCAGTACTTC. This encodes CAWSTNSAHEQYF.

V gene TRBV5-1 combines with J gene TRBJ2-1; 10 positions agree with TRBD1. Unmatched junction bases numbered 9, after V lost 8 bases and J lost 4 bases. CDR3 size: 15 residues. From germline, CDR1 is SGHRS and CDR2 YFSETQ. The DNA for the CDR3 is TGCGCCAGTCACCAAACGGGACAGGGGTACAATGAGCAGTTCTTC. The encoded protein is CASHQTGQGYNEQFF.

The CDR3 here is CASSSAGQRLSYEQYF. The CDR3 bases are TGTGCCAGCAGTTCTGCGGGGCAACGACTTTCCTACGAGCAGTACTTC. The rearrangement links TRBV28 to TRBJ2-7; perhaps TRBD2 as D (6 bases). V lost 4 bases to trimming and J lost 1 base, with 17 bases between them. This CDR3 contains 16 residues. Per the germline V gene, CDR1 is MDHEN and CDR2 is SYDVKM.

The CDR3 region is CASSRQNSPLHF. CDR3 nucleotides: TGCGCCAGCAGCCGTCAGAATTCACCCCTCCACTTT. The V call is TRBV5-1, the J call TRBJ1-6; unclear D gene. The CDR3 spans 12 residues. The germline V and J ends were trimmed by 4 bases and 7 bases, with 6 bases remaining between them. Per the germline V gene, CDR1 is SGHRS and CDR2 is YFSETQ.

Worth noting for this clone: The junction shows a germline mismatch at one end, possibly a read error. V is TRBV5-1 and J is TRBJ2-3; perhaps TRBD2 as D (5 bases). The V gene's germline CDR1 is SGHRS and CDR2 YFSETQ. The CDR3 sequence is 15 residues long. Written as DNA, the CDR3 is TGCGCCGGCAGCTTATCTCTAGCTTCCACAGATACGCAGTATTTT. Protein product: CAGSLSLASTDTQYF. The variable domain in full, completed from reference TRBV5-1 and TRBJ2-3, reads KAGVTQTPRYLIKTRGQQVTLSCSPISGHRSVSWYQQTPGQGLQFLFEYFSETQRNKGNFPGRFSGRQFSNSRSEMNVSTLELGDSALYLCAGSLSLASTDTQYFGPGTRLTVL.

V usage is TRBV30 and J usage is TRBJ2-5; D is possibly TRBD1 (6 bases). The CDR3 runs to 16 residues. Germline assignment: CDR1 GTSNPN and CDR2 SVGIG (reference sequence). V was pared by 0 bases and J by 4 bases, with 18 bases between. The CDR3 DNA is TGTGCCTGGAGTGTACCCTACAGGGTAATGGGAGAGACCCAGTACTTC. This gives the protein CAWSVPYRVMGETQYF.

This chain connects TRBV18 to TRBJ1-1; the D is unclear. Trimming stripped 6 bases from V and 1 base from J, with 18 bases between. The V gene's germline CDR1 is KGHSH and CDR2 LQKENI. The CDR3 has 16 residues. The CDR3 DNA follows: TGTGCCAGCTCTTCACGTACTGTAGGAGAGAACACTGAAGCTTTCTTT. As protein: CASSSRTVGENTEAFF.

The chain combines TRBV9 with TRBJ2-3; weak D call: TRBD2 (6 bases). Germline V gene sequence: CDR1 SGDLS, CDR2 YYNGEE. V shed 0 bases and J shed 0 bases, with 14 bases lying between them. CDR3 size: 17 residues. CDR3 bases: TGTGCCAGCAGCGTAGGAGTCGGCGGGGTTAGCACAGATACGCAGTATTTT. Translation gives CASSVGVGGVSTDTQYF.

The chain joins TRBV5-4 to TRBJ2-3; TRBD2 agrees at 9 bases. The germline gives CDR1 SGHNT, CDR2 YYREEE (reference sequence). The CDR3 has 15 residues. J lost 2 bases, V lost 5 bases, and 6 bases had no gene match. CDR3: CASRKAGGTTDTQYF. The CDR3 nucleotides are TGTGCCAGCAGAAAAGCGGGGGGTACCACAGATACGCAGTATTTT.

The rearrangement joins TRBV19 to TRBJ2-5; D possibly corresponds to TRBD1 (6 bases). CDR1 is LNHDA and CDR2 is SQIVND in the germline V gene (reference sequence). V shed 8 bases and J shed 4 bases, with 14 bases lying between them. This CDR3 comprises 13 residues. CDR3 residues: CASGGHSGETQYF. The DNA of the CDR3 is TGTGCCAGTGGGGGACATTCAGGAGAGACCCAGTACTTC.